One sample yielded the 18 T cell receptor beta chains listed below, sequenced in a study of blood T cell repertoires in COVID-19. The data were produced by immunoSEQ multiplex PCR, yet TCRdb's version contains in-frame clones alone and is incomplete. The profile covers under 80,000 clones, with roughly 80% appearing a single time and 40% to 45% taken by the ten largest. Sample: peripheral blood. The receptors shown here come from a man older than 75 with acute or convalescent COVID-19.

The V call is TRBV19, the J call TRBJ2-7; 7 bases match TRBD1. Germline CDR1 LNHDA, CDR2 SQIVND (reference sequence). This CDR3 is 14 amino acids long. V dropped 5 bases and J dropped 6; count of bases not matched to a gene: 10. Written as DNA, the CDR3 is TGTGCCAGTAGTGAGGGGACAGACATCTCCGAGCAGTACTTC. This codes for CASSEGTDISEQYF.

The V call is TRBV4-1, the J call TRBJ1-1, with D maybe TRBD1 (5 bases). Germline V CDR1 and CDR2: MGHRA, YSYEKL. V was shortened by 0 bases and J by 2 bases, with 13 bases between the two germline ends. The CDR3 sequence is 16 residues long. The CDR3 coding sequence is TGCGCCAGCAGCCAAGATCCGGGTAGGGGAAACACTGAAGCTTTCTTT. Its translation is CASSQDPGRGNTEAFF.

CDR3: CSVEAGQGKNIQYF. In DNA, the CDR3 is TGCAGCGTTGAAGCTGGACAAGGCAAAAACATTCAGTACTTC. The chain recombines TRBV29-1 with TRBJ2-4; tentative D call: TRBD1 (5 bases). Germline CDR1 SQVTM, CDR2 ANQGSEA. The germline V and J ends were trimmed by 1 base and 3 bases, with 10 bases remaining between them. The CDR3 length is 14 residues.

The chain employs TRBV20-1 and TRBJ2-5; D may be TRBD1 (5 bases). The CDR3 loop spans 13 amino acids. Trimming cost V 3 bases and J 2 bases, with 10 bases left between them. CDR1 is DFQATT and CDR2 is SNEGSKA in the germline V gene (reference sequence). The CDR3 loop reads CSASSDTQETQYF. For the CDR3, the DNA is TGCAGTGCTAGTTCGGACACTCAAGAGACCCAGTACTTC.

The chain has TRBV14 and TRBJ1-1; possible D gene TRBD1, 6 bases. CDR1 is SGHDN, CDR2 FVKESK, per germline. The ends were cut back, 8 bases at V and 0 bases at J, with 10 bases in the middle. The CDR3 covers 13 residues. The CDR3 sequence: CASVGQLNTEAFF. The DNA of the CDR3 is TGTGCCAGCGTCGGACAGTTGAACACTGAAGCTTTCTTT.

With regard to this clone: Its ends do not fully match the called genes, so a read error is possible. DNA of the CDR3: TGTGCCAGTAGTAGGGGACAGGGTCCCCACGGAGTCTTC. Its protein product is CASSRGQGPHGVF. The chain uses TRBV19 and TRBJ1-2; 9 nucleotides match TRBD1. Germline V CDR1 and CDR2: LNHDA, SQIVND (reference sequence). The CDR3 loop spans 13 amino acids. Full variable domain (outside the CDR3, taken from reference TRBV19 and TRBJ1-2): DGGITQSPKYLFRKEGQNVTLSCEQNLNHDAMYWYRQDPGQGLRLIYYSQIVNDFQKGDIAEGYSVSREKKESFPLTVTSAQKNPTAFYLCASSRGQGPHGVFGSGTRLTVV.

V is TRBV18 and J is TRBJ2-7; D call uncertain. The germline gives CDR1 KGHSH, CDR2 LQKENI. Trimming removed 2 bases at V and 2 bases at J, with 10 bases between. The CDR3 runs to 14 residues. CDR3 coding DNA: TGTGCCAGCTCACCAGGGCAGTTCCCCTACGAGCAGTACTTC. It translates to CASSPGQFPYEQYF.

V and J are TRBV30 and TRBJ1-4; D gene ambiguous. Trimming shortened V by 0 bases and J by 1 base, and 6 bases separated the two germline ends. Per the germline V gene, CDR1 is GTSNPN and CDR2 is SVGIG (reference sequence). This CDR3 is built from 14 residues. DNA for the CDR3: TGTGCCTGGAGTGTACTAGGAACTAATGAAAAACTGTTTTTT. Translation: CAWSVLGTNEKLFF.

The chain is built from TRBV5-1 and TRBJ2-2; a possible D gene is TRBD2 (6 bases). Germline V CDR1 and CDR2: SGHRS, YFSETQ. Between the trimmed V and J ends, which lost 4 bases and 5 bases, there was a span of 15 bases. The CDR3 consists of 15 residues. The CDR3 loop is CASSLGAAGTGELFF. The CDR3 DNA reads as TGCGCCAGCAGCCTAGGGGCCGCGGGGACCGGGGAGCTGTTTTTT.

The rearrangement joins TRBV28 to TRBJ2-5; TRBD1 aligns across 7 bases. The length of the CDR3 is 12 residues. Losses at the gene ends were 6 bases for V and 7 bases for J; bases not matched to a gene: 5. The V gene's germline CDR1 is MDHEN and CDR2 SYDVKM. The CDR3 DNA sequence: TGTGCCAGCAGCCTAAGGACAGGGACCCAGTACTTC. Residues: CASSLRTGTQYF. The full variable domain, with the rest looked up from reference TRBV28 and TRBJ2-5, is DVKVTQSSRYLVKRTGEKVFLECVQDMDHENMFWYRQDPGLGLRLIYFSYDVKMKEKGDIPEGYSVSREKKERFSLILESASTNQTSMYLCASSLRTGTQYFGPGTRLLVL.

V is TRBV5-8 and J is TRBJ2-2; weak D call: TRBD1 (5 bases). Germline-derived CDR1 and CDR2 are SGHTS and YDEGEE. Trimming pared 7 bases from V and 7 bases from J, leaving 8 bases between. The CDR3 is made up of 11 amino acids. This CDR3 reads CASQGFGELFF. The CDR3 coding sequence is TGTGCCAGCCAGGGCTTCGGGGAGCTGTTTTTT.

The chain recombines TRBV9 with TRBJ2-5; 11 positions match TRBD2. Per the germline V gene, CDR1 is SGDLS and CDR2 is YYNGEE. The CDR3 length is 16 residues. Germline trimming cut 1 base from V and 5 bases from J; bases unmatched to any gene: 7. The CDR3 spells CASSVRVAGGLETQYF. In DNA, the CDR3 is TGTGCCAGCAGCGTACGAGTAGCGGGGGGGTTGGAGACCCAGTACTTC.

This rearrangement joins TRBV29-1 to TRBJ1-3, with no clear D. Germline loops: CDR1 SQVTM, CDR2 ANQGSEA. This CDR3 comprises 11 residues. V was pared by 5 bases and J by 10 bases, with 12 bases between. CDR3 loop: CSVTEGSTIYF. The CDR3 DNA follows: TGCAGCGTTACCGAGGGCTCGACCATATATTTT.

The rearrangement uses TRBV5-5 and TRBJ1-5, with TRBD1 matching over 9 bases. In germline, CDR1 is SGHKS, CDR2 YYEKEE (reference sequence). CDR3 length: 15 residues. V was clipped by 6 bases and J by 4 bases; unmatched bases: 8. CDR3 nucleotides: TGTGCCAGCACGCGTTGGACAGGGGTGAATCAGCCCCAGCATTTT. Protein: CASTRWTGVNQPQHF.

The chain recombines TRBV4-1 with TRBJ2-5; D is unclear. Germline V gene sequence: CDR1 MGHRA, CDR2 YSYEKL. The V gene lost 0 bases and the J gene lost 1 base, with 6 bases spanning the gap. The CDR3 has 14 residues. This CDR3 reads CASSQEQIQETQYF. The CDR3 DNA follows: TGCGCCAGCAGCCAAGAACAGATCCAAGAGACCCAGTACTTC.

In this sample, this clone turned up many times. This chain connects TRBV5-4 to TRBJ2-7, with 10 nucleotides matching TRBD1. Losses at the gene ends were 4 bases for V and 3 bases for J; bases not matched to a gene: 4. This CDR3 contains 14 residues. The germline V gene has CDR1 SGHNT and CDR2 YYREEE (reference sequence). CDR3 region: CASSVGTGDYEQYF. CDR3 bases: TGTGCCAGCAGCGTCGGGACAGGGGACTACGAGCAGTACTTC.

The chain joins TRBV7-9 to TRBJ2-1; 10 bases match TRBD2. The ends lost 5 bases at V and 1 base at J; junction bases unmatched: 2. The germline V gene has CDR1 SEHNR and CDR2 FQNEAQ (reference sequence). The CDR3 contains 15 residues. CDR3: CASSPSGSSYNEQFF. The CDR3 region has the DNA TGTGCCAGCAGCCCTAGCGGGAGTTCCTACAATGAGCAGTTCTTC.

The chain uses TRBV10-1 and TRBJ1-3, with a tentative D call TRBD1 (6 bases). The ends were cut back, 3 bases at V and 2 bases at J, with 11 bases in the middle. Germline-derived CDR1 and CDR2 are WNHNN and SYGVQD (reference sequence). The CDR3 has 15 amino acids. This CDR3 is CASSEAGTTGNTIYF. CDR3 nucleotides: TGCGCCAGCAGTGAAGCGGGGACAACTGGAAACACCATATATTTT.